This T cell receptor (beta chain) was found in a study of cytomegalovirus exposure and HLA in healthy donors. The study, taken as a whole, reports: Later analysis associated a missense DCLRE1C variant with TCR beta V- and J-gene trimming. Sequencing likely produced, as an artifact, a cluster of highly shared sequence variants. Excluded were some V segments that proved indistinguishable, including TRBV6-2 and TRBV6-3. The only immune exposure information that was available was CMV serostatus.

V was clipped by 3 bases and J by 1 base, with 11 bases between them. The CDR3 has 14 amino acids. The V gene's germline CDR1 is SQVTM and CDR2 ANQGSEA. The PCR ran on 60 Vbeta and 13 Jbeta primers. The method was immunoSEQ multiplex PCR; TCRdb's version includes in-frame clones alone and lacks a portion of them. The sample carries approximately 150,000 clones, around 80% recorded once. Concerning this clone itself: Its antigen is unknown.

The sequencing input was PBMCs. This TCR derives from a woman between 35 and 50 years old in good health and CMV-seronegative. The chain combines TRBV29-1 with TRBJ2-3; TRBD2 is a possible D gene (6 bases). This CDR3 is CSVDTAGRTDTQYF. The DNA of the CDR3 is TGCAGCGTTGATACGGCGGGACGCACAGATACGCAGTATTTT.